The subject of this entry is one T cell receptor beta chain. This clonotype was recorded a few times. Its binding antigen is unknown. One base away there is no much larger clone; base qualities are not given. The germline V gene supplies CDR1 SGHDN and CDR2 FVKESK. V loses 8 bases at its end and J loses 6 bases; junction bases beyond the gene matches: 8. The CDR3, cysteine through phenylalanine, is 13 amino acids long. Just the 39-base CDR3 DNA is kept, in frame starting at base 1. The sample is drawn from a study of T-cell reconstitution after alpha-beta-depleted transplantation in children (dated by TCRdb to the mid-2010s). About the study as a whole: Using TCR repertoire profiling, the study quantitatively followed how T-cell immune reconstitution unfolded in children after TCRalphabeta/CD19-depleted allogeneic hematopoietic cell transplantation.

The library was generated by PCR. TCRdb names Illumina HiSeq 2500 as the instrument used. Molecular barcoding was employed in the preparation of TCR libraries, with unique molecular identifiers being used to normalize TCRbeta repertoire quantification. The raw public data were reprocessed by TCRdb itself: fastp quality trimming at Q25, MiXCR clonotype calling, in-frame beta chains only. When rows share a CDR3 protein, they turn into one entry using the most common DNA and genes. The sample table contains under 350,000 distinct CDR3 sequences; only one count was recorded for nearly 10% of them. The leading ten clones occupy over 9.5% of the sample.

The chain employs TRBV14 and TRBJ2-7; the central 9 bases match TRBD2. The TCR originated in a human donor who donated a stem cell graft to a child with SCID. Sequenced here: PBMCs from the stem cell graft donor, sampled from the stem cell graft. The CDR3 protein is CASSFRRGGEQYF. The DNA sequence is TGTGCCAGCTCTTTTCGGCGGGGGGGCGAGCAGTACTTC.